This TCR beta chain was recorded in a study of monozygotic twins with inflammatory bowel disease. Investigators pulled total RNA out of whole blood and did not sort T cells. The unique tags termed UMIs, each holding a 6-nucleotide sample barcode, were added by means of template switching. TCRalpha and TCRbeta cDNA went through two nested PCRs of approximately 17 and 9 cycles. TCRdb reanalyzed the 5' RACE reads, giving one entry per CDR3 protein sequence and no DNA. Recorded here are roughly 200,000 distinct CDR3 sequences; the top ten clones represent under 8.5%. Points from the study as a whole: Backing was not found for a single strong signal or clonotype associated with IBD.

The CDR3 consists of 17 residues. Remarks on this clonotype: Its specificity is not known.

The V and J genes are TRBV12-3 or TRBV12-4 and TRBJ2-3; checking the TCRdb D call of TRBD2 is not possible without DNA. The sequence came from a human donor with ulcerative colitis or Crohn's disease, or a healthy co-twin of an affected twin (not recorded which). The sample consisted of blood. CDR3 sequence: CASFRLAGGPIGDTQYF.